This entry features one T cell receptor (beta chain) sequence. This receptor's antigen is unknown. No base-level quality is on record; no much larger clone is a single base apart. The data are from a study of blood T cell repertoires in COVID-19 (dated by TCRdb to about 2020). Regarding the complete study: Samples covering the acute and convalescent phases of COVID-19 were provided by collaborators in the United States, Italy and Spain. Sample metadata almost always included a de-identified subject ID, COVID-19 status, age in years and sex. Where available, HLA class I and class II types were taken from metadata supplied by the sample provider and were not determined by assay-based typing. Deeply sampled blood TCRbeta repertoires from subjects exposed to, actively infected with, or recovered from COVID-19 were included in the dataset. Samples came from the ongoing ImmuneRACE study (first 160 participants) plus 1,254 subjects from 6 global collaborators. The material from the prospective study consisted of cDNA or gDNA derived from T cells, B-cell-depleted T cells, or PBMCs. The repertoires were made available in a free public database intended to serve as a resource for research on the immune response to SARS-CoV-2.

The immunoSEQ Assay, a bias-controlled multiplex PCR, was used to amplify TCRbeta CDR3 regions from genomic DNA. Regarding the original processing steps: Within the assay, amplification of reference gene primers was used to estimate how many nucleated cells each sample contained. To quantify the absolute abundance of each unique TCRbeta CDR3 rearrangement, sequence reads were collapsed and filtered. For each sample, productive Simpson clonality was calculated by taking the square root of Simpson's diversity index across productive rearrangements. In TCRdb, the immuneACCESS table is reduced to in-frame sequences with V and J assigned. These tables do not hold every clone; where another copy was compared, an unresolved V gene accounts for under half, and the others remain unexplained. From that table come the V and J calls and clone size; the DNA was used to work out D and trimming. The sample includes fewer than 200,000 clones, with 75% to 95% observed a single time. The ten most abundant clones make up roughly 0.56% of the sample.

Collaborating institutions collected whole blood in K2EDTA tubes following their own protocols. For TCRbeta analysis, collaborators shipped samples in one of three forms: frozen whole blood, isolated PBMCs, or DNA extracted from either of those sample types. What the research found in general, with its limitations: How much clinical and demographic metadata was included differed by source and by participant, and the metadata was provided uncurated.

The germline V gene (reference sequence) gives CDR1 as LNHDA and CDR2 as SQIVND. Including cysteine and phenylalanine, the CDR3 has 16 amino acids. Only the CDR3 region is kept as DNA, spanning 48 bases read in frame from base 1. V and J are trimmed by 3 bases and 8 bases, and the gene matches miss 13 bases of the junction. The origin of this receptor is a man in his fifties or sixties with acute or convalescent COVID-19. The chain is encoded by TRBV19 joined to TRBJ1-1; 9 bases in the junction line up with TRBD1. Material: peripheral blood. The CDR3 amino acid sequence is: CASSIRSGTGQREAFF. The sequenced DNA is TGTGCCAGTAGTATCAGGTCCGGGACAGGGCAGCGGGAAGCTTTCTTT.